The rows below give T cell receptor beta chains drawn from one sample of a study of cytomegalovirus exposure and HLA in healthy donors. This table comes from immunoSEQ multiplex PCR, and its TCRdb copy is limited to in-frame clones, with some not included. This table holds 250,000 to 400,000 clones, around 90% found once. Material: PBMCs. All receptors come from a man aged 30 to 45 in good health and CMV-seronegative. Both conserved end residues are part of each CDR3. A D gene is named only where the DNA matches it firmly.

j_call	v_call	d_call	cdr3_aa	cdr3_nt
TRBJ1-1	TRBV4-3	TRBD1	CASSQLPQGAGTEAFF	TGCGCCAGCAGCCAACTACCACAGGGGGCAGGTACTGAAGCTTTCTTT
TRBJ1-1	TRBV29-1	NA	CSVVTREGTEAFF	TGCAGCGTTGTGACCCGGGAAGGGACTGAAGCTTTCTTT
TRBJ2-1	TRBV29-1	TRBD2	CSVENSGTSGGFSSYNEQFF	TGCAGCGTTGAAAATAGTGGGACTAGCGGGGGTTTTAGCTCCTACAATGAGCAGTTCTTC
TRBJ2-3	TRBV14	TRBD2	CASSHRLAQRDTQYF	TGTGCCAGCAGCCATAGACTAGCGCAGCGCGATACGCAGTATTTT
TRBJ2-3	TRBV9	NA	CASSERKWWGQSTDTQYF	TGTGCCAGCAGCGAACGTAAATGGTGGGGACAATCCACAGATACGCAGTATTTT
TRBJ1-5	TRBV15	NA	CATSRPRGGMNQPQHF	TGTGCCACCAGCAGACCCAGAGGGGGAATGAATCAGCCCCAGCATTTT
TRBJ2-5	TRBV5-1	TRBD2	CASSSTVLAGGKYF	TGCGCCAGCAGCTCCACGGTACTAGCGGGGGGGAAGTACTTC
TRBJ2-7	TRBV14	NA	CASSDDRYEQYF	TGTGCCAGCAGCGATGACAGATACGAGCAGTACTTC
TRBJ2-1	TRBV6-1	NA	CASSSRDFYNEQFF	TGTGCCAGCAGTTCCCGGGACTTCTACAATGAGCAGTTCTTC
TRBJ1-2	TRBV10-3	TRBD1	CAISAPGQDYGYTF	TGTGCCATCAGTGCTCCCGGACAGGACTATGGCTACACCTTC
TRBJ2-5	TRBV11-2	NA	CASSLDRLGRQETQYF	TGTGCCAGCAGCTTAGATAGGCTGGGGCGCCAAGAGACCCAGTACTTC
TRBJ1-2	TRBV4-1	NA	CASSQVFTANRNYGYTF	TGCGCCAGCAGCCAAGTCTTCACTGCGAACAGAAACTATGGCTACACCTTC
TRBJ2-1	TRBV5-1	TRBD1	CASSLTGGTSSYNEQFF	TGCGCCAGCAGCTTAACAGGGGGCACGAGCTCCTACAATGAGCAGTTCTTC
TRBJ1-3	TRBV27	TRBD1	CASSSTGGSSGNTIYF	TGTGCCAGCAGTTCCACAGGGGGTTCCTCTGGAAACACCATATATTTT
TRBJ1-2	TRBV7-9	NA	CASTLGQSQNYGYTF	TGTGCCAGCACCTTAGGACAGTCTCAAAACTATGGCTACACCTTC
TRBJ1-5	TRBV4-1	NA	CASSQGGHILNQPQHF	TGCGCCAGCAGCCAAGGGGGGCACATCTTGAATCAGCCCCAGCATTTT
TRBJ2-1	TRBV29-1	NA	CSVETPGRQQFF	TGCAGCGTTGAAACCCCTGGCCGTCAGCAGTTCTTC
TRBJ2-2	TRBV15	TRBD1	CATSRSPPGQGTGELFF	TGTGCCACCAGCAGATCCCCACCGGGACAGGGGACCGGGGAGCTGTTTTTT
TRBJ1-4	TRBV7-8	TRBD1	CASSQHPGQGLIWGEKLFF	TGTGCCAGCAGCCAACACCCGGGACAGGGATTAATATGGGGGGAAAAACTGTTTTTT
TRBJ2-1	TRBV5-1	TRBD2	CASSALAGGALNEQFF	TGCGCCAGCAGCGCCCTAGCCGGGGGGGCTCTCAATGAGCAGTTCTTC